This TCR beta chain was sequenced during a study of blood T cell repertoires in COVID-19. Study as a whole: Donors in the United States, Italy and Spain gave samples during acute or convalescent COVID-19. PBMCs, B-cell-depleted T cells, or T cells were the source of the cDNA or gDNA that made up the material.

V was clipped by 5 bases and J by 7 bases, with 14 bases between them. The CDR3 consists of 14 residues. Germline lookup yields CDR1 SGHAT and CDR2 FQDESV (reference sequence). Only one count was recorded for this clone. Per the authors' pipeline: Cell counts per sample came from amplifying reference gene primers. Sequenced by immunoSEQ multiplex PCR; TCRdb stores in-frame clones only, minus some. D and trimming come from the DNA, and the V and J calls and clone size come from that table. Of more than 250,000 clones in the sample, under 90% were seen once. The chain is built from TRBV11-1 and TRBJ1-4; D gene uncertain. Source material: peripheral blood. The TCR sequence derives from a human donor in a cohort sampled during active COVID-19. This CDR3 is CASSPRRFGEKLFF. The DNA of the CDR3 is TGTGCCAGCAGCCCACGGAGGTTCGGTGAAAAACTGTTTTTT. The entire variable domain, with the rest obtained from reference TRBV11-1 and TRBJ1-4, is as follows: EAEVAQSPRYKITEKSQAVAFWCDPISGHATLYWYRQILGQGPELLVQFQDESVVDDSQLPKDRFSAERLKGVDSTLKIQPAELGDSAMYLCASSPRRFGEKLFFGSGTQLSVL.